The next 8 T cell receptor beta chains were all read from a single sample in a study of T cell responses to AZD1222 COVID-19 vaccine. The table came from immunoSEQ multiplex PCR; TCRdb's copy has only in-frame clones and leaves some out. The sample holds about 85,000 clones; roughly 90% are singletons and the top ten take 5.5% to 8%. The specimen was peripheral blood, collected on day 0 of AZD1222 vaccination. Receptors originate from an adult in good health.

The J gene is TRBJ2-5, the V gene TRBV27; D remains ambiguous. Deletions cut 6 bases from V and 2 bases from J, with 10 bases between. CDR3 size: 13 residues. The germline CDR1 and CDR2 sequences are MNHEY and SMNVEV (reference sequence). CDR3 sequence reads: CASRPGGQETQYF. CDR3 DNA: TGTGCCAGCAGACCCGGTGGGCAAGAGACCCAGTACTTC.

The chain employs TRBV19 and TRBJ1-6, with D possibly matching TRBD1 (5 bases). V was clipped by 7 bases and J by 4 bases, with 11 bases between them. There are 14 residues in the CDR3. CDR1 and CDR2 (germline): LNHDA, SQIVND (reference sequence). This CDR3 reads CASTSQGYNSPLHF. The CDR3 region has the DNA TGTGCCAGTACTTCCCAGGGATATAATTCACCCCTCCACTTT. The variable domain in full, with the rest retrieved from reference TRBV19 and TRBJ1-6, is DGGITQSPKYLFRKEGQNVTLSCEQNLNHDAMYWYRQDPGQGLRLIYYSQIVNDFQKGDIAEGYSVSREKKESFPLTVTSAQKNPTAFYLCASTSQGYNSPLHFGNGTRLTVT.

The chain employs TRBV28 and TRBJ1-5; D unresolved. Looked up from germline, CDR1 is MDHEN and CDR2 is SYDVKM. V was cut by 5 bases and J by 7 bases, with 12 bases left in between. The CDR3 is made up of 13 amino acids. The CDR3 here is CASSPIQDQPQHF. The CDR3 nucleotides read TGTGCCAGCAGTCCTATCCAAGACCAGCCCCAGCATTTT. Variable domain in full (rest from reference TRBV28 and TRBJ1-5): DVKVTQSSRYLVKRTGEKVFLECVQDMDHENMFWYRQDPGLGLRLIYFSYDVKMKEKGDIPEGYSVSREKKERFSLILESASTNQTSMYLCASSPIQDQPQHFGDGTRLSIL.

The chain uses TRBV4-2 and TRBJ2-7, with D possibly being TRBD2 (5 bases). The V end was cut by 1 base, the J end by 2 bases, with 12 bases between. The CDR3 extends over 15 amino acids. Germline V gene lookup returns CDR1 LGHNA and CDR2 YNFKEQ. CDR3 amino acids: CASSQGAGPTYEQYF. The CDR3 DNA reads TGTGCCAGCAGCCAAGGGGCGGGTCCAACCTACGAGCAGTACTTC.

V gene TRBV19 combines with J gene TRBJ1-2; 9 bases are a match to TRBD1. Germline trimming cut 3 bases from V and 3 bases from J; bases unmatched to any gene: 8. CDR1 and CDR2 from the germline V gene are LNHDA and SQIVND (reference sequence). CDR3 size: 16 residues. CDR3 amino acids: CASSIRDRVSDYGYTF. The CDR3 region has the DNA TGTGCCAGTAGTATCCGGGACAGGGTTTCGGACTATGGCTACACCTTC.

V and J are TRBV27 and TRBJ2-7, with D possibly TRBD2 on 5 matching bases. With 4 bases removed from V and 0 bases from J, the gap between germline ends came to 16 bases. The CDR3 runs to 16 residues. Germline assignment: CDR1 MNHEY and CDR2 SMNVEV (reference sequence). The CDR3 DNA reads as TGTGCCAGCAGTTCAGCGGACCAGTCAGCCTCCTACGAGCAGTACTTC. Translated: CASSSADQSASYEQYF.

The chain joins TRBV7-9 to TRBJ1-6, with 7 positions matching TRBD1. This CDR3 comprises 16 residues. V was clipped by 6 bases and J by 7 bases; unmatched bases: 12. CDR1 SEHNR and CDR2 FQNEAQ come from the germline V gene (reference sequence). CDR3 sequence: CASSPWDSFVNSPLHF. The CDR3 region has the DNA TGTGCCAGCAGTCCATGGGACAGCTTTGTAAATTCACCCCTCCACTTT.

This chain links TRBV29-1 with TRBJ1-3; a possible D gene is TRBD1 (6 bases). V lost 7 bases and J lost 4, with 14 bases in between. This CDR3 is built from 13 residues. CDR1 is SQVTM and CDR2 is ANQGSEA in the germline V gene. This CDR3 is CSAKTGYGNTIYF. The CDR3 coding sequence is TGCAGCGCCAAAACAGGGTACGGAAACACCATATATTTT. Filled out from reference TRBV29-1 and TRBJ1-3, the complete variable domain reads SAVISQKPSRDICQRGTSLTIQCQVDSQVTMMFWYRQQPGQSLTLIATANQGSEATYESGFVIDKFPISRPNLTFSTLTVSNMSPEDSSIYLCSAKTGYGNTIYFGEGSWLTVV.